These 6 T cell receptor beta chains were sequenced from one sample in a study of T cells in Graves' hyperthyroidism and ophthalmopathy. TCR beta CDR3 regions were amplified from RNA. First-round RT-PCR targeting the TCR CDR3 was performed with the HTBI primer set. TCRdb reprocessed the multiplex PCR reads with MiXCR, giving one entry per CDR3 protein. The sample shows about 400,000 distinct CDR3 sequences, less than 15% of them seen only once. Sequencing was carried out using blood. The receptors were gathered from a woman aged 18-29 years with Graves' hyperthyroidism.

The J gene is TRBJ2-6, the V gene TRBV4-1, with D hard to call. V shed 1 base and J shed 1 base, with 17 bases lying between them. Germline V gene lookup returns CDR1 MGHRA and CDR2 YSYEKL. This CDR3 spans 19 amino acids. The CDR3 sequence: CASSQGLGYLRSGANVLTF. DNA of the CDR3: TGCGCCAGCAGCCAAGGTCTGGGCTATTTAAGGTCTGGGGCCAACGTCCTGACTTTC.

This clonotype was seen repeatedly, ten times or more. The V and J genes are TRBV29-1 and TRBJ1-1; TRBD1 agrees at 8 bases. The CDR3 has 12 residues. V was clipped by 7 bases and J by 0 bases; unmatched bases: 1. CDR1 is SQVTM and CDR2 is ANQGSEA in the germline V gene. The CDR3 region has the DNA TGCAGCGGGGACAGGATGAACACTGAAGCTTTCTTT. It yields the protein CSGDRMNTEAFF.

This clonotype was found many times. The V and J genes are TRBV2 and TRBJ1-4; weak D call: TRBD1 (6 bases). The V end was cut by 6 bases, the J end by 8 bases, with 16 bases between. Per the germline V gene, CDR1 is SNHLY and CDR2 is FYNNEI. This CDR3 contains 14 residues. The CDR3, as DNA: TGTGCCAGCAGCGGGACATCTCAAGAGGAAAAACTGTTTTTT. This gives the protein CASSGTSQEEKLFF.

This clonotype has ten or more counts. CDR3 amino acids: CSARPSQGPSNQPQHF. The CDR3 bases are TGCAGTGCTAGGCCTTCACAGGGACCCAGCAATCAGCCCCAGCATTTT. V and J are TRBV20-1 and TRBJ1-5, with a tentative D call TRBD1 (6 bases). V lost 3 bases and J lost 1, with 16 bases in between. Germline V CDR1 and CDR2: DFQATT, SNEGSKA (reference sequence). The CDR3 totals 16 residues.

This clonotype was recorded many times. CDR3 nucleotides: TGTGCCAGCCACCTAGCGGGAGTTTTAAATGAGCAGTTCTTC. Residues: CASHLAGVLNEQFF. The chain is built from TRBV12-3 or TRBV12-4 and TRBJ2-1; 10 positions match TRBD2. The CDR3 sequence is 14 residues long. V was pared by 8 bases and J by 7 bases, with 8 bases of the junction left unmatched.

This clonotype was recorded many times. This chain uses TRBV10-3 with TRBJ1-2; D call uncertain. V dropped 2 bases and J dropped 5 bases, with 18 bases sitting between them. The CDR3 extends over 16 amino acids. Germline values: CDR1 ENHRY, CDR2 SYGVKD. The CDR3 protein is CAISEPKGGDLYGYTF. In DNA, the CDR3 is TGTGCCATCAGTGAGCCGAAGGGCGGAGACCTTTATGGCTACACCTTC.